These 10 T cell receptor beta chains originate from one sample sequenced in a study of vaccination and CD4 T cells after COVID-19. These receptors' antigens are unknown. Sample treatment: approximately 11-day PBMC culture with coronavirus spike peptide pools or control peptides (ViraFEST assay). The Oncomine TCR Beta short-read assay was what sequenced the DNA obtained from cultured CD4+ T cells. A single record per CDR3 protein comes from TCRdb applying MiXCR to the PCR reads. The sample includes around 15,000 distinct CDR3 sequences, about 43% of them seen just once. Material: CD4+ T cells from blood, cultured in vitro, obtained after SARS-CoV-2 vaccination. These receptors were obtained from a human donor who had recovered from COVID-19.

The sample holds a few counts of this clonotype. The gene calls are TRBV6-1 and TRBJ1-5; no reliable D call. Trimming took 2 bases from V and 0 from J, leaving 8 bases between them. The CDR3 contains 15 residues. The germline gives CDR1 MNHNS, CDR2 SASEGT. For the CDR3, the DNA is TGTGCCAGCAGTGAATTACCGTATAGCAATCAGCCCCAGCATTTT. The encoded protein is CASSELPYSNQPQHF.

This clonotype rates as medium-sized. The rearrangement joins TRBV29-1 to TRBJ2-7, with TRBD2 as a possible D gene (6 bases). The V and J ends lost 0 bases and 9 bases respectively, with 18 bases between them. Germline V gives CDR1 SQVTM, CDR2 ANQGSEA. This CDR3 has 14 residues. This CDR3 is CSVEDGDGSTGQYF. The CDR3 DNA sequence: TGCAGCGTTGAAGATGGAGACGGGAGTACCGGGCAGTACTTC.

This chain links TRBV11-2 with TRBJ2-7, with D hard to call. CDR3 size: 14 residues. V gave up 0 bases and J gave up 3 bases, with 9 bases separating them. Germline V gene sequence: CDR1 SGHAT, CDR2 FQNNGV. The DNA for the CDR3 is TGTGCCAGCAGCTTAGATCTTAGGAGCTACGAGCAGTACTTC. Its protein is CASSLDLRSYEQYF.

The rearrangement uses TRBV20-1 and TRBJ2-3, with 7 bases identical to TRBD2. The length of the CDR3 is 13 residues. The germline gives CDR1 DFQATT, CDR2 SNEGSKA (reference sequence). Unmatched junction bases numbered 4, after V lost 6 bases and J lost 1 base. DNA for the CDR3: TGCAGTGCCCGGGACTACCGCACAGATACGCAGTATTTT. Protein: CSARDYRTDTQYF.

The chain combines TRBV7-2 with TRBJ2-2, with 7 bases fitting TRBD1. CDR1 is SGHTA and CDR2 is FQGNSA in the germline V gene. V lost 5 bases to trimming and J lost 2 bases; unmatched junction nucleotides: 8. The CDR3 is 16 amino acids. The CDR3 DNA sequence: TGTGCCAGCAGCGTCGCCGGGACAGCAAACACCGGGGAGCTGTTTTTT. Protein: CASSVAGTANTGELFF.

The table lists this clonotype with a few counts. The chain is built from TRBV7-9 and TRBJ2-5; TRBD1 matches at 8 bases. CDR1 SEHNR and CDR2 FQNEAQ come from the germline V gene (reference sequence). J was trimmed by 4 bases and V by 5 bases; bases with no gene match: 9. This CDR3 spans 15 amino acids. The CDR3 protein is CASSRLRDRRETQYF. The CDR3 DNA reads TGTGCCAGCAGCCGTCTCCGGGACAGGCGAGAGACCCAGTACTTC. The complete variable domain, with remaining parts taken from reference TRBV7-9 and TRBJ2-5, reads DTGVSQNPRHKITKRGQNVTFRCDPISEHNRLYWYRQTLGQGPEFLTYFQNEAQLEKSRLLSDRFSAERPKGSFSTLEIQRTEQGDSAMYLCASSRLRDRRETQYFGPGTRLLVL.

The V call is TRBV7-9, the J call TRBJ2-7, with 8 bases that match TRBD2. J lost 2 bases, V lost 4 bases, and 16 bases had no gene match. The CDR3 sequence is 18 residues long. The germline V gene has CDR1 SEHNR and CDR2 FQNEAQ (reference sequence). The CDR3 DNA is TGTGCCAGCAGCTCACCCGGGGGTGGTAGCGGGACGACCTACGAGCAGTACTTC. Translation gives CASSSPGGGSGTTYEQYF.

This clonotype was counted between two and nine times. The chain carries TRBV21-1 and TRBJ2-7; the table gives TRBD2 as D, unverified against the DNA. TRBV21-1 is reported as a pseudogene. CDR3 length: 13 residues. CDR3 nucleotide sequence: TGTGCCAGCAGCGTACCCTCGCTCTACGAGCAGTACTTC. It is translated as CASSVPSLYEQYF.

The rearrangement joins TRBV6-2 or TRBV6-3 to TRBJ2-7; 9 bases map to TRBD2. CDR1 MNHEY and CDR2 SVGEGT come from the germline V gene. Trimming cost V 5 bases and J 2 bases; bases outside gene matches: 10. The CDR3 runs to 16 residues. CDR3 DNA: TGTGCCAGCAGTCCGGGACTGGGCGGGAGGGCCTACGAGCAGTACTTC. Encoded protein: CASSPGLGGRAYEQYF.

This chain joins TRBV10-3 and TRBJ1-5; perhaps TRBD1 as D (6 bases). Germline CDR1 ENHRY, CDR2 SYGVKD. Trimming removed 10 bases from V and 4 bases from J, with 17 bases in between. The CDR3 has 14 amino acids. The CDR3 DNA is TGTGCCACCAAAGGGGGGTCCGGGAATCAGCCCCAGCATTTT. This translates into CATKGGSGNQPQHF.